This is a list of T cell receptor beta chains from one sample in a study of regulatory T cells in long-lasting Graves disease. In TCRdb, the multiplex PCR reads were re-called with MiXCR into one record per CDR3 protein. The sample shows approximately 400,000 distinct CDR3 sequences, about 15% of them seen only once. This sample also belongs to another study, concerning T cells in Graves' hyperthyroidism and ophthalmopathy.

The material was peripheral blood mononuclear cells (PBMCs), obtained at new diagnosis, from a patient treated with antithyroid drugs. The receptor set was obtained from a woman in her twenties or thirties with Graves disease. Each CDR3 is given with its conserved first and last residue. D genes are given only for firm matches. Rows give clone size only sometimes, using once, few, many, or a class for an expanded clone.

few | TRBJ2-7 | TRBD1 | TRBV20-1 | CSARDPWQGQGAHEQYF | TGCAGTGCTAGAGATCCTTGGCAGGGACAGGGGGCCCACGAGCAGTACTTC
few | TRBJ2-4 | . | TRBV19 | CASTPYGGDAKNIQYF | TGTGCCAGTACCCCCTATGGAGGAGACGCAAAAAACATTCAGTACTTC
many | TRBJ2-7 | . | TRBV29-1 | CSVLGTPYEQYF | TGCAGCGTTTTGGGGACGCCCTACGAGCAGTACTTC
many | TRBJ2-5 | TRBD2 | TRBV5-6 | CASSLGGLAKMKTQYF | TGTGCCAGCAGCTTGGGGGGACTAGCAAAAATGAAGACCCAGTACTTC
once | TRBJ2-1 | TRBD1 | TRBV28 | CASSLLLGQGYNEQFF | TGTGCCAGCAGTTTATTATTGGGACAGGGCTACAATGAGCAGTTCTTC
. | TRBJ2-7 | . | TRBV27 | CASSFKAPGEQYF | TGTGCCAGCAGTTTTAAAGCCCCCGGCGAGCAGTACTTC
few | TRBJ2-1 | TRBD2 | TRBV20-1 | CSASIPIAGGYNEQFF | TGCAGTGCTAGTATCCCCATAGCGGGAGGGTACAATGAGCAGTTCTTC
many | TRBJ1-1 | . | TRBV12-3/TRBV12-4 | CASSFSLDGAFF | TGTGCCAGCAGTTTTTCCCTGGATGGAGCTTTCTTT
. | TRBJ1-4 | . | TRBV10-1 | CASSDGGEKLFF | TGCGCCAGCAGTGATGGGGGCGAAAAACTGTTTTTT
many | TRBJ1-1 | . | TRBV30 | CAWSITYEAFF | TGTGCCTGGAGTATCACGTATGAAGCTTTCTTT
few | TRBJ1-5 | TRBD1 | TRBV19 | CASSWDRGSQPQHF | TGTGCCAGTAGTTGGGACAGGGGATCTCAGCCCCAGCATTTT
. | TRBJ1-2 | TRBD1 | TRBV7-2 | CASSITGGAYGYTF | TGTGCCAGCAGCATAACAGGGGGCGCCTATGGCTACACCTTC
many | TRBJ2-1 | TRBD1 | TRBV19 | CASTSGGPYNEQFF | TGTGCCAGTACCTCAGGGGGCCCTTACAATGAGCAGTTCTTC
few | TRBJ1-5 | . | TRBV18 | CASSRGTDGSNQPQHF | TGTGCCAGCTCACGTGGGACCGACGGTAGCAATCAGCCCCAGCATTTT
. | TRBJ2-7 | TRBD1 | TRBV5-1 | CASSLVRGPTYEQYF | TGCGCCAGCAGCTTGGTGAGGGGGCCAACCTACGAGCAGTACTTC
many | TRBJ2-7 | TRBD2 | TRBV2 | CASRLAGAGDEQYF | TGTGCCAGCAGACTAGCGGGAGCTGGCGACGAGCAGTACTTC
many | TRBJ2-1 | TRBD2 | TRBV7-6 | CASSPEGLAGGNEQFF | TGTGCCAGCAGCCCCGAGGGACTAGCGGGAGGCAATGAGCAGTTCTTC
. | TRBJ2-7 | . | TRBV28 | CASIGTYEQYF | TGTGCCAGCATCGGGACCTACGAGCAGTACTTC
many | TRBJ2-7 | . | TRBV28 | CASGVGGYEQYF | TGTGCCAGCGGGGTGGGGGGCTACGAGCAGTACTTC
. | TRBJ2-1 | . | TRBV27 | CTSSLFPGYNEQFF | TGTACCAGCAGTTTATTTCCAGGTTACAATGAGCAGTTCTTC
. | TRBJ1-5 | . | TRBV5-1 | CASSAGGRGEQPQHF | TGCGCCAGCAGCGCGGGGGGCAGGGGCGAACAGCCCCAGCATTTT
many | TRBJ2-2 | TRBD1 | TRBV27 | CASKGTGAGELFF | TGTGCCAGCAAGGGGACAGGGGCCGGGGAGCTGTTTTTT
. | TRBJ2-1 | TRBD1 | TRBV19 | CASSIFGTGIYNEQFF | TGTGCCAGTAGTATTTTTGGGACAGGGATTTACAATGAGCAGTTCTTC
few | TRBJ2-2 | . | TRBV20-1 | CSARDATGTGELFF | TGCAGTGCTAGAGATGCCACAGGGACCGGGGAGCTGTTTTTT
many | TRBJ1-4 | . | TRBV3-1 | CASSLRPDGFEKLFF | TGTGCCAGCAGCCTAAGACCCGACGGGTTTGAAAAACTGTTTTTT
few | TRBJ2-1 | TRBD2 | TRBV25-1 | CASSDPTSGRSYNEQFF | TGTGCCAGCAGTGACCCCACTAGCGGGAGGTCCTACAATGAGCAGTTCTTC
few | TRBJ1-6 | TRBD1 | TRBV3-1 | CASSLAGGIGSPLHF | TGTGCCAGCAGCCTCGCAGGGGGGATCGGTTCACCCCTCCACTTT
many | TRBJ2-3 | TRBD2 | TRBV3-1 | CASSQKRTRSGTDTQYF | TGTGCCAGCAGCCAAAAACGGACTAGGTCTGGCACAGATACGCAGTATTTT
. | TRBJ1-1 | . | TRBV11-3 | CASSLDSRGAAFF | TGTGCCAGCAGCTTAGACTCGCGGGGGGCGGCTTTCTTT
many | TRBJ2-3 | . | TRBV28 | CASSLLYTDTQYF | TGTGCCAGCAGTTTACTATACACAGATACGCAGTATTTT
. | TRBJ1-5 | . | TRBV28 | CASSDDSWPQHF | TGTGCCAGCAGCGACGATAGCTGGCCCCAGCATTTT
many | TRBJ2-1 | TRBD2 | TRBV27 | CASSRSLAGVEQFF | TGTGCCAGCAGTAGATCCCTAGCGGGAGTTGAGCAGTTCTTC
many | TRBJ2-7 | . | TRBV5-8 | CASSLFGGTSYEQYF | TGTGCCAGCAGCTTGTTTGGAGGGACCTCCTACGAGCAGTACTTC
many | TRBJ2-1 | TRBD1 | TRBV4-1 | CASSQEYSGTGEDNEQFF | TGCGCCAGCAGCCAAGAGTATTCTGGGACAGGGGAGGACAATGAGCAGTTCTTC
many | TRBJ2-4 | . | TRBV12-3/TRBV12-4 | CASSSPHGADIQYF | TGTGCCAGCAGTTCCCCCCATGGGGCGGACATTCAGTACTTC
many | TRBJ2-1 | . | TRBV2 | CASSEERYNEQFF | TGTGCCAGCAGTGAAGAACGGTACAATGAGCAGTTCTTC
. | TRBJ2-7 | TRBD1 | TRBV19 | CAGSGQGGSSYEQYF | TGTGCCGGTAGTGGACAGGGTGGTTCGTCCTACGAGCAGTACTTC
many | TRBJ2-7 | TRBD2 | TRBV28 | CASNKASGTWEQYF | TGTGCCAGCAATAAGGCTAGCGGGACATGGGAGCAGTACTTC
. | TRBJ2-4 | . | TRBV28 | CAAGGWENIQYF | TGTGCCGCCGGCGGGTGGGAAAACATTCAGTACTTC
. | TRBJ2-1 | TRBD2 | TRBV2 | CASSLAGTPSSYNEQFF | TGTGCCAGCAGTCTAGCGGGGACACCCAGCTCCTACAATGAGCAGTTCTTC
few | TRBJ2-4 | TRBD1 | TRBV18 | CASSPPWGQGAAKNIQYF | TGTGCCAGCTCACCACCGTGGGGGCAGGGGGCAGCCAAAAACATTCAGTACTTC
few | TRBJ2-1 | . | TRBV20-1 | CSATLGGHEQFF | TGCAGTGCTACCCTAGGAGGGCATGAGCAGTTCTTC
many | TRBJ2-1 | TRBD1 | TRBV20-1 | CSAIGQGGNEQFF | TGCAGTGCTATTGGACAGGGGGGCAATGAGCAGTTCTTC
. | TRBJ2-6 | TRBD1 | TRBV19 | CASSIGQGVSGANVLTF | TGTGCCAGTAGTATTGGGCAGGGGGTGTCTGGGGCCAACGTCCTGACTTTC
few | TRBJ2-1 | . | TRBV20-1 | CSAFYGGASNEQFF | TGCAGTGCTTTCTATGGGGGGGCAAGTAATGAGCAGTTCTTC
. | TRBJ2-3 | . | TRBV29-1 | CSGRLGDTQYF | TGCAGCGGGAGACTAGGAGATACGCAGTATTTT